This T cell receptor (beta chain) was sequenced during a study of OX40 agonist ivuxolimab in advanced cancers. This CDR3 region has 16 residues. Germline CDR1 and CDR2: SGHNT and YENEEA. V gave up 1 base and J gave up 5 bases; unmatched junction bases: 10. Assay: immunoSEQ multiplex PCR; the TCRdb copy retains only in-frame clones and omits some. This sample has around 94,000 clones; 91% occur once, and the top ten carry about 0.89%. The J gene is TRBJ2-5, the V gene TRBV11-3, with 7 bases identical to TRBD2. The clonotype was recovered from an adult with an advanced solid tumor such as melanoma, head and neck, liver or kidney cancer. The specimen was CD4+ or CD8+ T cells sorted from blood, collected in a trial of the OX40 agonist ivuxolimab. Here the CDR3 reads CASSLGSGSEAETQYF. For the CDR3, the DNA is TGTGCCAGCAGCTTAGGTAGCGGGTCCGAGGCGGAGACCCAGTACTTC.